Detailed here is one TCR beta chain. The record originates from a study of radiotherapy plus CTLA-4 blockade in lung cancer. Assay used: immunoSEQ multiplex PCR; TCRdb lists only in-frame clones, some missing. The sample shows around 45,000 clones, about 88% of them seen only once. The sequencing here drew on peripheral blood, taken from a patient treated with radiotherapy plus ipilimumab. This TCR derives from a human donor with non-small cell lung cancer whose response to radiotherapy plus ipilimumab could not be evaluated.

The CDR3 protein is CASSSGQGTDTQYF. Written as DNA, the CDR3 is TGTGCCAGTAGTTCGGGACAGGGGACAGATACGCAGTATTTT. The rearrangement uses TRBV19 and TRBJ2-3, with 10 positions matching TRBD1. CDR3 length: 14 amino acids. Germline loops: CDR1 LNHDA, CDR2 SQIVND (reference sequence). Losses at the gene ends were 5 bases for V and 3 bases for J; bases not matched to a gene: 2.